A selection of T cell receptor beta chains follows, all from one sample in a study of OX40 agonist ivuxolimab in advanced cancers. Some clones are missing from TCRdb's copy, which holds only in-frame ones; the method was immunoSEQ multiplex PCR. The sample includes over 20,000 clones, nearly 80% of them seen just once. Sequencing was performed on CD4+ or CD8+ T cells sorted from blood, taken in a trial of the OX40 agonist ivuxolimab. The receptors were gathered from an adult with an advanced solid tumor such as melanoma, head and neck, liver or kidney cancer. The CDR3 runs from the conserved cysteine through the conserved F or W. The D gene is left open where the match is weak. Size tells how often a clone was seen (once, few, many) or the class of an expanded clone, and some rows leave it out.

clone size	V gene	J gene	D gene	CDR3 protein
.	TRBV5-1	TRBJ2-2	.	CASSLALGTGELFF
.	TRBV7-9	TRBJ2-7	.	CASSLRGSYEQYF
.	TRBV29-1	TRBJ2-6	.	CSVAEANVLTF
.	TRBV10-3	TRBJ2-2	.	CAISEGRRPLNTGELFF
.	TRBV7-6	TRBJ2-1	.	CASSLGVRDSSYNEQFF
.	TRBV27	TRBJ1-1	TRBD1	CASLSWGAGQTEAFF
.	TRBV25-1	TRBJ2-7	TRBD1	CASSTDGTAGHNYEQYF
.	TRBV5-8	TRBJ2-3	.	CASSLGLGAVTDTQYF
.	TRBV11-2	TRBJ2-7	.	CASSLVGGETDEQYF
many	TRBV5-8	TRBJ1-2	.	CASSLGQGITVTF
large	TRBV6-5	TRBJ1-1	TRBD1	CASSLQDRGQNTEAFF
.	TRBV6-5	TRBJ2-7	.	CASSSLGLGYEQYF
.	TRBV30	TRBJ1-2	.	CASDGGYTF
once	TRBV5-6	TRBJ2-7	.	CASSLGLGGASYEQYF
.	TRBV9	TRBJ2-3	.	CASSVGVYIPDTQYF
few	TRBV2	TRBJ1-2	.	CASISRVGYGYTF
.	TRBV9	TRBJ2-1	TRBD2	CASSAETSSNNEQFF
few	TRBV29-1	TRBJ2-3	TRBD2	CRGHAGVSTDTQYF
.	TRBV7-8	TRBJ2-7	TRBD1	CASSPAGGDRRYEQYF
.	TRBV9	TRBJ1-3	TRBD1	CASSLTGGGNTIYF
.	TRBV7-6	TRBJ2-7	.	CASSIARAGYEQYF
.	TRBV19	TRBJ2-2	.	CASSIVVGELFF
few	TRBV7-3	TRBJ2-1	.	CASSLEGGWSSYNEQFF
few	TRBV2	TRBJ2-1	.	CASSVGRGREEQFF
.	TRBV5-6	TRBJ2-3	.	CASSWRAQPATDTQYF
.	TRBV10-3	TRBJ2-1	TRBD1	CAILTGHNEQFF
.	TRBV7-9	TRBJ2-2	.	CATADLANTGELFF
once	TRBV7-9	TRBJ2-3	.	CASSVLLPPWTDTQYF
.	TRBV29-1	TRBJ1-1	.	CSVEDYPEAFF
.	TRBV5-6	TRBJ1-5	.	CASSLSYGGGNQPQHF
.	TRBV6-1	TRBJ1-5	.	CASSPGGSQPQHF
.	TRBV11-2	TRBJ1-4	.	CASSYLDGNEKLFF
.	TRBV4-2	TRBJ1-4	.	CASSPLGTTNEKLFF
.	TRBV7-6	TRBJ2-7	.	CASSLVGGFSSYEQYF
.	TRBV2	TRBJ2-2	.	CASFSGPGELFF
.	TRBV6-1	TRBJ1-1	TRBD1	CASSTTGVRTEAFF
.	TRBV10-3	TRBJ2-2	TRBD2	CASGGRDTGELFF
few	TRBV25-1	TRBJ2-1	.	CASSEYINEQFF
.	TRBV27	TRBJ2-7	TRBD1	CASSLAQGAYEQYF
.	TRBV11-2	TRBJ2-3	.	CASSLASVTDTQYF
.	TRBV4-2	TRBJ2-7	.	CASSLPQAAYEQYF
.	TRBV5-4	TRBJ2-7	.	CASSWVGGGSYEQYF
.	TRBV27	TRBJ2-1	.	CASSWGLFSYNEQFF
.	TRBV2	TRBJ2-7	.	CASMGRGGIF
.	TRBV11-3	TRBJ2-5	TRBD2	CASSLPPVGGREGMQETQYF
.	TRBV21-1	TRBJ2-7	.	CASSKGCGCYEQYF
.	TRBV5-1	TRBJ2-3	TRBD2	CASSPGTSGMAARTDTQYF